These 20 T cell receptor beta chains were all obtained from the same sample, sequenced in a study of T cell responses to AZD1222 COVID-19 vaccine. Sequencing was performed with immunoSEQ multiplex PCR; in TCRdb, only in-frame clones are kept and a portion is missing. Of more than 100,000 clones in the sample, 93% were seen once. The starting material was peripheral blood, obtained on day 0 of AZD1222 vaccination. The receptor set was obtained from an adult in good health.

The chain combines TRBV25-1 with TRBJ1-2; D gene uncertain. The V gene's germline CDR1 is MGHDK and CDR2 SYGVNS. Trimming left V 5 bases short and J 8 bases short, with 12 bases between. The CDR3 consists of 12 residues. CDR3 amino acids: CASSLGLGGYTF. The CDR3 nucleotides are TGTGCCAGCAGTCTGGGGTTAGGAGGCTACACCTTC.

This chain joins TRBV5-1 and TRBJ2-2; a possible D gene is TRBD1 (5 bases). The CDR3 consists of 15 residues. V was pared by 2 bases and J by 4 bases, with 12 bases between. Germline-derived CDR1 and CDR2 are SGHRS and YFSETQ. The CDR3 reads CASSLARQRTGELFF. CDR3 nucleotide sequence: TGCGCCAGCAGCTTAGCAAGACAGCGCACCGGGGAGCTGTTTTTT. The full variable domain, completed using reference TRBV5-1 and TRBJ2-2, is KAGVTQTPRYLIKTRGQQVTLSCSPISGHRSVSWYQQTPGQGLQFLFEYFSETQRNKGNFPGRFSGRQFSNSRSEMNVSTLELGDSALYLCASSLARQRTGELFFGEGSRLTVL.

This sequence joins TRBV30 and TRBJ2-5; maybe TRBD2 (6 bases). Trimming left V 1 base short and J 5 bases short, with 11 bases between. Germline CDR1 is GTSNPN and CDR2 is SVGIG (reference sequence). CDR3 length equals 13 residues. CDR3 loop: CAWSAGVTETQYF. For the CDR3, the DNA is TGTGCCTGGAGTGCGGGGGTAACGGAGACCCAGTACTTC.

CDR3 DNA sequence: TGTGCCAGCAGCCAAGAAGGAATAGGGAACGGGAACACTGAAGCTTTCTTT. It specifies CASSQEGIGNGNTEAFF. This sequence joins TRBV4-2 and TRBJ1-1; the D is unclear. Germline-derived CDR1 and CDR2 are LGHNA and YNFKEQ. The CDR3 sequence is 17 residues long. V was shortened by 0 bases and J by 1 base, with 15 bases between the two germline ends.

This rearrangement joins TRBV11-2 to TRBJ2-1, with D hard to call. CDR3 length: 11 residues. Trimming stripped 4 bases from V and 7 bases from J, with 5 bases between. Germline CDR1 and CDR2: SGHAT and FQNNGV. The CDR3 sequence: CASSYTNEQFF. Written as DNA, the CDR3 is TGTGCCAGCAGCTACACGAATGAGCAGTTCTTC.

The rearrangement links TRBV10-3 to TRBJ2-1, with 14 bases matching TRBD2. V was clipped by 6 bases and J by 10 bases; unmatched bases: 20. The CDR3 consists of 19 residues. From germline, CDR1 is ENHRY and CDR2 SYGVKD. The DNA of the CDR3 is TGTGCCATCAGCGAGAGTGGGACTAGCGGGAGAAAAGGGAAAGGGGAGCAGTTCTTC. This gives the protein CAISESGTSGRKGKGEQFF.

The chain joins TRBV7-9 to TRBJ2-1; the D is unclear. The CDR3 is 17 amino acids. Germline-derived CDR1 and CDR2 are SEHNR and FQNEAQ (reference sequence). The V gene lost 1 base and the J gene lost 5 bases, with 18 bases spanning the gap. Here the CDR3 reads CASSLVLHLSPNNEQFF. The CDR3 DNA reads TGTGCCAGCAGCTTAGTACTTCACCTCTCCCCCAACAATGAGCAGTTCTTC.

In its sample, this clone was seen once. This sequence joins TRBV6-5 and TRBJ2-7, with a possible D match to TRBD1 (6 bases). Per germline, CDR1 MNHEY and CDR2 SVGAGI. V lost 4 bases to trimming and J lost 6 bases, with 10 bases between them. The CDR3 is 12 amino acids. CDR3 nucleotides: TGTGCCAGCAGTTCAACAGGGTCCGAGCAGTACTTC. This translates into CASSSTGSEQYF.

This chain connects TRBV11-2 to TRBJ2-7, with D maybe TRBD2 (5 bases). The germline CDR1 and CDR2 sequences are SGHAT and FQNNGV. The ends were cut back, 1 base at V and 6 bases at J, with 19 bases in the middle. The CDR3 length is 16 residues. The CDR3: CASSLVLSGSAVEQYF. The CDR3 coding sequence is TGTGCCAGCAGCTTAGTGCTTTCCGGTTCAGCGGTCGAGCAGTACTTC.

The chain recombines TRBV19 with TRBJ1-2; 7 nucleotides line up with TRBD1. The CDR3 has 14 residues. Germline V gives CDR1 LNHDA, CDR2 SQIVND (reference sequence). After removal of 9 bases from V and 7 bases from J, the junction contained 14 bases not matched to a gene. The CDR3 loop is CASRRGTDPLGYTF. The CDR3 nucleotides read TGTGCCAGCCGCCGTGGGACAGACCCTCTTGGCTACACCTTC. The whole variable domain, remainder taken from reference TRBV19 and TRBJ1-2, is DGGITQSPKYLFRKEGQNVTLSCEQNLNHDAMYWYRQDPGQGLRLIYYSQIVNDFQKGDIAEGYSVSREKKESFPLTVTSAQKNPTAFYLCASRRGTDPLGYTFGSGTRLTVV.

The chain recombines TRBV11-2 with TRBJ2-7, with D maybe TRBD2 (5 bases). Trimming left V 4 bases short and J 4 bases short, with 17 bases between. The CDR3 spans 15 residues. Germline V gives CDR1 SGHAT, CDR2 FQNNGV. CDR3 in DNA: TGTGCCAGCAGCTCACCGCGGACTGTCTCTTACGAGCAGTACTTC. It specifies CASSSPRTVSYEQYF.

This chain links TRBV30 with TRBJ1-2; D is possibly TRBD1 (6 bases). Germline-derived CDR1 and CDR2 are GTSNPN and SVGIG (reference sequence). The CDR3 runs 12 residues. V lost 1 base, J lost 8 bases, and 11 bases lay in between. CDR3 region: CAWSDQGKGYTF. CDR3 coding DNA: TGTGCCTGGAGTGACCAGGGGAAAGGCTACACCTTC. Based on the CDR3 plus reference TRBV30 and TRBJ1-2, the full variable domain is SQTIHQWPATLVQPVGSPLSLECTVEGTSNPNLYWYRQAAGRGLQLLFYSVGIGQISSEVPQNLSASRPQDRQFILSSKKLLLSDSGFYLCAWSDQGKGYTFGSGTRLTVV.

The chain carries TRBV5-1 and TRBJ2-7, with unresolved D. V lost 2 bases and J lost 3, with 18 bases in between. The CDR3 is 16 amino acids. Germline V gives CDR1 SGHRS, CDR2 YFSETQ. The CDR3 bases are TGCGCCAGCAGCTTCGGCGACCCAAATACCCTCTACGAGCAGTACTTC. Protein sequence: CASSFGDPNTLYEQYF.

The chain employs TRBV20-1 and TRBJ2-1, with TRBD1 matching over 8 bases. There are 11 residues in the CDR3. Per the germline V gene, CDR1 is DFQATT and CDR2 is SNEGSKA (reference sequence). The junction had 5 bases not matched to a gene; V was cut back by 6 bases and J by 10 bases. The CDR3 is CSARGRFEQFF. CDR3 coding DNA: TGCAGTGCCAGGGGGCGCTTCGAGCAGTTCTTC.

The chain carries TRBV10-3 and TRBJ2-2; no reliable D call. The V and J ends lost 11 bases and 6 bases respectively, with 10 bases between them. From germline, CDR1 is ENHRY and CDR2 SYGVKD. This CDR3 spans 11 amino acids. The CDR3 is CALGTSGELFF. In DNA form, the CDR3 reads TGTGCCCTAGGAACGTCCGGGGAGCTGTTTTTT.

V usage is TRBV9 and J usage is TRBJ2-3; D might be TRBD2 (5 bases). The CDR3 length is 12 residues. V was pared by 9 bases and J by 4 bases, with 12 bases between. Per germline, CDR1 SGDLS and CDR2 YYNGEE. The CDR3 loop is CATQPGSDTQYF. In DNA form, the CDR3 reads TGTGCCACCCAACCGGGGTCAGATACGCAGTATTTT. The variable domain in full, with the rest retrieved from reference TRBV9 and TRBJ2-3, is DSGVTQTPKHLITATGQRVTLRCSPRSGDLSVYWYQQSLDQGLQFLIQYYNGEERAKGNILERFSAQQFPDLHSELNLSSLELGDSALYFCATQPGSDTQYFGPGTRLTVL.

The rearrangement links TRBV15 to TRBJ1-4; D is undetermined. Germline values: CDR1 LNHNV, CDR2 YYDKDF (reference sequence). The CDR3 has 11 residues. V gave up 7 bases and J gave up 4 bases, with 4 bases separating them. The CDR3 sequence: CATTHNEKLFF. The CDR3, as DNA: TGTGCCACCACCCATAATGAAAAACTGTTTTTT.

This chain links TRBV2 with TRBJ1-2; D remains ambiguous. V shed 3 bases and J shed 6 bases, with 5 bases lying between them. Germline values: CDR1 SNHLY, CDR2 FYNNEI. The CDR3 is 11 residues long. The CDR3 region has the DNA TGTGCCAGCAGTGAGGTCCATGGCTACACCTTC. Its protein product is CASSEVHGYTF.

The CDR3 DNA reads TGTGCCAGCAGCTTGGGACAGGGTCGCTACGAGCAGTACTTC. Protein: CASSLGQGRYEQYF. The genes are TRBV5-4 and TRBJ2-7; 7 positions agree with TRBD1. The J segment lost 3 bases and the V segment lost 0 bases, leaving 3 bases of the junction unmatched. This CDR3 spans 14 amino acids. Germline assignment: CDR1 SGHNT and CDR2 YYREEE (reference sequence).

Here the CDR3 DNA reads TGTGCCAGTAGTATGAGGGGGACTAGCCACGGAAGCTACGAGCAGTACTTC. Its protein is CASSMRGTSHGSYEQYF. The V gene is TRBV19, the J gene TRBJ2-7; 9 bases are shared with TRBD2. The CDR3 contains 17 residues. Germline values: CDR1 LNHDA, CDR2 SQIVND (reference sequence). V dropped 3 bases and J dropped 3; count of bases not matched to a gene: 12.